This is a list of T cell receptor beta chains from one sample in a study of early T cells in non-severe SARS-CoV-2 infection. TCRdb re-called the 5' RACE reads through MiXCR, storing one row per CDR3 protein. Among around 26,000 distinct CDR3 sequences listed, approximately 5% were seen once. Sequenced sample: whole blood. These receptors came from an adult who was a healthcare worker with PCR-confirmed SARS-CoV-2 infection or an uninfected control (not recorded which). The CDR3 runs from the conserved cysteine through the conserved F or W. D genes are given only for firm matches. Clone size, where shown, is once, few, many, or a class for clones that have expanded.

v_gene: TRBV29-1; abundance: many; j_gene: TRBJ2-3; len: 11; d_gene: -; CDR3aa: CSVKHGDTQYF; CDR3nt: TGCAGCGTCAAGCATGGTGATACGCAGTATTTT
v_gene: TRBV28; abundance: many; j_gene: TRBJ2-5; len: 15; d_gene: TRBD2; CDR3aa: CASSSPGLARETQYF; CDR3nt: TGTGCCAGCAGTTCCCCCGGACTAGCGAGAGAGACCCAGTACTTC
v_gene: TRBV12-3/TRBV12-4; abundance: -; j_gene: TRBJ2-3; len: 15; d_gene: TRBD2; CDR3aa: CASSFSGGGTDTQYF; CDR3nt: TGTGCCAGCAGTTTTTCGGGAGGCGGCACAGATACGCAGTATTTT
v_gene: TRBV30; abundance: -; j_gene: TRBJ1-2; len: 12; d_gene: -; CDR3aa: CAGKIPGEVHTF; CDR3nt: TGTGCCGGGAAGATCCCCGGGGAGGTCCACACCTTC
v_gene: TRBV4-3; abundance: medium-sized; j_gene: TRBJ1-1; len: 14; d_gene: TRBD1; CDR3aa: CASSQGQSRTEAFF; CDR3nt: TGCGCCAGCAGCCAGGGACAGAGTAGGACTGAAGCTTTCTTT
v_gene: TRBV20-1; abundance: medium-sized; j_gene: TRBJ2-3; len: 13; d_gene: -; CDR3aa: CSARVPVTDTQYF; CDR3nt: TGCAGTGCTAGAGTCCCGGTCACAGATACGCAGTATTTT
v_gene: TRBV11-2; abundance: many; j_gene: TRBJ2-2; len: 15; d_gene: TRBD2; CDR3aa: CASSPGLADTGELFF; CDR3nt: TGTGCCAGCAGCCCCGGGCTAGCGGATACCGGGGAGCTGTTTTTT
v_gene: TRBV7-2; abundance: -; j_gene: TRBJ2-4; len: 15; d_gene: TRBD2; CDR3aa: CASSTAGTSMGIQYF; CDR3nt: TGTGCCAGCAGCACCGCCGGGACTAGCATGGGCATTCAGTACTTC
v_gene: TRBV11-2; abundance: many; j_gene: TRBJ2-1; len: 15; d_gene: TRBD1; CDR3aa: CASSEGQGSYNEQFF; CDR3nt: TGTGCCAGCAGCGAGGGACAGGGATCCTACAATGAGCAGTTCTTC
v_gene: TRBV10-3; abundance: many; j_gene: TRBJ1-5; len: 16; d_gene: -; CDR3aa: CAISEFSGWGNQPQHF; CDR3nt: TGTGCCATCAGTGAGTTTTCTGGTTGGGGCAATCAGCCCCAGCATTTT
v_gene: TRBV6-6; abundance: medium-sized; j_gene: TRBJ1-2; len: 15; d_gene: -; CDR3aa: CASSSRGGVGYGYTF; CDR3nt: TGTGCCAGCAGTTCTCGTGGAGGGGTAGGCTATGGCTACACCTTC
v_gene: TRBV2; abundance: medium-sized; j_gene: TRBJ2-3; len: 15; d_gene: TRBD2; CDR3aa: CASIEVAGGTDTQYF; CDR3nt: TGTGCCAGCATCGAAGTAGCGGGAGGCACAGATACGCAGTATTTT
v_gene: TRBV5-1; abundance: many; j_gene: TRBJ1-1; len: 13; d_gene: -; CDR3aa: CASTGGVYTEAFF; CDR3nt: TGCGCCAGCACCGGGGGCGTGTACACTGAAGCTTTCTTT
v_gene: TRBV30; abundance: -; j_gene: TRBJ2-2; len: 15; d_gene: TRBD2; CDR3aa: CAWRGRDLNTGELFF; CDR3nt: TGTGCCTGGAGGGGGAGGGACTTAAACACCGGGGAGCTGTTTTTT
v_gene: TRBV6-1; abundance: many; j_gene: TRBJ2-3; len: 15; d_gene: -; CDR3aa: CASQGGLIGTDTQYF; CDR3nt: TGTGCCAGCCAGGGGGGGTTAATTGGCACAGATACGCAGTATTTT
v_gene: TRBV6-2/TRBV6-3; abundance: many; j_gene: TRBJ2-1; len: 15; d_gene: TRBD2; CDR3aa: CASSSARGGRNEQFF; CDR3nt: TGTGCCAGCAGTTCAGCACGGGGGGGCCGGAATGAGCAGTTCTTC
v_gene: TRBV16; abundance: -; j_gene: TRBJ2-7; len: 11; d_gene: -; CDR3aa: CASSLQGEQYF; CDR3nt: TGTGCCAGCAGCCTGCAGGGCGAGCAGTACTTC
v_gene: TRBV7-7; abundance: many; j_gene: TRBJ2-5; len: 15; d_gene: -; CDR3aa: CASSLVSGYGETQYF; CDR3nt: TGTGCCAGCAGCTTAGTTTCAGGGTATGGAGAGACCCAGTACTTC
v_gene: TRBV6-5; abundance: -; j_gene: TRBJ2-1; len: 13; d_gene: TRBD1; CDR3aa: CASSPGQVNEQFF; CDR3nt: TGTGCCAGCAGCCCCGGACAGGTCAATGAGCAGTTCTTC
v_gene: TRBV24-1; abundance: -; j_gene: TRBJ2-2; len: 13; d_gene: -; CDR3aa: CATSLGYTGELFF; CDR3nt: TGTGCCACCAGCCTAGGCTACACCGGGGAGCTGTTTTTT
v_gene: TRBV5-1; abundance: many; j_gene: TRBJ1-1; len: 14; d_gene: -; CDR3aa: CASSLHTSNTEAFF; CDR3nt: TGCGCCAGCAGCTTACACACTTCGAACACTGAAGCTTTCTTT
v_gene: TRBV6-1; abundance: many; j_gene: TRBJ2-3; len: 17; d_gene: TRBD2; CDR3aa: CASSSQGLAGGADTQYF; CDR3nt: TGTGCCAGCAGTTCCCAGGGACTAGCGGGGGGCGCAGATACGCAGTATTTT
v_gene: TRBV7-6; abundance: few; j_gene: TRBJ2-7; len: 13; d_gene: -; CDR3aa: CASRPISAHEQYF; CDR3nt: TGTGCCAGCAGACCTATCTCGGCCCACGAGCAGTACTTC
v_gene: TRBV5-1; abundance: -; j_gene: TRBJ1-6; len: 13; d_gene: -; CDR3aa: CASSLDLDSPLHF; CDR3nt: TGCGCCAGCAGCTTGGACCTCGATTCACCCCTCCACTTT
v_gene: TRBV4-3; abundance: -; j_gene: TRBJ2-1; len: 15; d_gene: -; CDR3aa: CASSRGNIRGNEQFF; CDR3nt: TGCGCCAGCAGCCGGGGGAATATCCGCGGCAATGAGCAGTTCTTC
v_gene: TRBV12-3/TRBV12-4; abundance: many; j_gene: TRBJ1-5; len: 12; d_gene: -; CDR3aa: CASSTHAQRQHF; CDR3nt: TGTGCCAGCAGTACCCACGCTCAGCGCCAGCATTTT
v_gene: TRBV2; abundance: many; j_gene: TRBJ1-2; len: 14; d_gene: TRBD1; CDR3aa: CASSERTGDDGYTF; CDR3nt: TGTGCCAGCAGTGAACGGACAGGGGACGATGGCTACACCTTC
v_gene: TRBV27; abundance: many; j_gene: TRBJ2-1; len: 17; d_gene: TRBD2; CDR3aa: CASSGGPFGGSYNEQFF; CDR3nt: TGTGCCAGTAGCGGGGGTCCCTTCGGGGGCTCCTACAATGAGCAGTTCTTC
v_gene: TRBV7-7; abundance: few; j_gene: TRBJ2-2; len: 15; d_gene: -; CDR3aa: CASSLVRTSGGELFF; CDR3nt: TGTGCTAGCAGCTTAGTTAGGACTTCAGGCGGGGAGCTGTTTTTT
v_gene: TRBV27; abundance: many; j_gene: TRBJ2-5; len: 14; d_gene: -; CDR3aa: CASSPSGAHPTQYF; CDR3nt: TGTGCCAGCAGTCCCTCCGGGGCCCACCCTACCCAGTACTTC
v_gene: TRBV4-2; abundance: many; j_gene: TRBJ1-1; len: 17; d_gene: TRBD1; CDR3aa: CASSQAATGTGNTEAFF; CDR3nt: TGTGCCAGCAGCCAAGCGGCTACAGGGACAGGGAACACTGAAGCTTTCTTT
v_gene: TRBV12-3/TRBV12-4; abundance: few; j_gene: TRBJ2-5; len: 13; d_gene: TRBD1; CDR3aa: CASSSGQEETQYF; CDR3nt: TGTGCCAGCAGTTCGGGACAGGAAGAGACCCAGTACTTC
v_gene: TRBV30; abundance: many; j_gene: TRBJ1-2; len: 13; d_gene: -; CDR3aa: CAWGERASDGYTF; CDR3nt: TGTGCCTGGGGAGAGCGGGCCAGTGATGGCTACACCTTC
v_gene: TRBV10-2; abundance: many; j_gene: TRBJ1-6; len: 14; d_gene: -; CDR3aa: CASSEPGDNSPLHF; CDR3nt: TGCGCCAGCAGTGAGCCTGGCGATAATTCACCCCTCCACTTT
v_gene: TRBV5-5; abundance: many; j_gene: TRBJ1-1; len: 14; d_gene: -; CDR3aa: CASSPDSVSTEAFF; CDR3nt: TGTGCCAGCAGCCCAGACAGTGTGAGCACTGAAGCTTTCTTT
v_gene: TRBV9; abundance: few; j_gene: TRBJ2-1; len: 18; d_gene: TRBD2; CDR3aa: CASLPTSGGEISYNEQFF; CDR3nt: TGTGCCAGCCTCCCGACTAGCGGGGGGGAGATCTCCTACAATGAGCAGTTCTTC
v_gene: TRBV20-1; abundance: many; j_gene: TRBJ2-2; len: 14; d_gene: TRBD1; CDR3aa: CSAPKGQGAGELFF; CDR3nt: TGCAGTGCGCCAAAGGGACAGGGTGCCGGGGAGCTGTTTTTT
v_gene: TRBV7-9; abundance: many; j_gene: TRBJ2-5; len: 14; d_gene: -; CDR3aa: CASSLVDGRETQYF; CDR3nt: TGTGCCAGCAGCTTAGTGGACGGGCGTGAGACCCAGTACTTC
v_gene: TRBV14; abundance: many; j_gene: TRBJ2-3; len: 17; d_gene: TRBD1; CDR3aa: CASSQDYWTGETDTQYF; CDR3nt: TGTGCCAGCAGCCAAGATTATTGGACAGGGGAAACAGATACGCAGTATTTT
v_gene: TRBV15; abundance: many; j_gene: TRBJ1-5; len: 14; d_gene: TRBD1; CDR3aa: CATSGTGSRQPQHF; CDR3nt: TGTGCCACCAGCGGGACAGGGTCGCGTCAGCCCCAGCATTTT
v_gene: TRBV10-3; abundance: many; j_gene: TRBJ2-7; len: 12; d_gene: -; CDR3aa: CAISLSSYEQYF; CDR3nt: TGTGCCATCAGCCTTAGCTCCTACGAGCAGTACTTC
v_gene: TRBV5-1; abundance: few; j_gene: TRBJ2-5; len: 15; d_gene: TRBD2; CDR3aa: CASSSVAGPEETQYF; CDR3nt: TGCGCCAGCAGCTCAGTAGCGGGGCCCGAAGAGACCCAGTACTTC
v_gene: TRBV19; abundance: few; j_gene: TRBJ1-1; len: 13; d_gene: TRBD1; CDR3aa: CASRHRGKTEAFF; CDR3nt: TGTGCCAGTAGGCACAGGGGGAAAACTGAAGCTTTCTTT
v_gene: TRBV7-6; abundance: many; j_gene: TRBJ1-5; len: 13; d_gene: -; CDR3aa: CASSVGQGQPQHF; CDR3nt: TGTGCCAGCAGCGTCGGGCAGGGGCAGCCCCAGCATTTT
v_gene: TRBV27; abundance: many; j_gene: TRBJ1-5; len: 14; d_gene: -; CDR3aa: CASSLDGNNQPQHF; CDR3nt: TGTGCCAGCAGTTTAGACGGTAACAATCAGCCCCAGCATTTT
v_gene: TRBV11-2; abundance: many; j_gene: TRBJ2-5; len: 16; d_gene: -; CDR3aa: CASSLDGGAYQETQYF; CDR3nt: TGTGCCAGCAGCTTAGATGGGGGCGCGTACCAAGAGACCCAGTACTTC
v_gene: TRBV20-1; abundance: medium-sized; j_gene: TRBJ1-2; len: 13; d_gene: -; CDR3aa: CSASGEFDHGYTF; CDR3nt: TGCAGTGCTAGCGGGGAATTCGACCATGGCTACACCTTC
v_gene: TRBV7-9; abundance: many; j_gene: TRBJ1-6; len: 12; d_gene: -; CDR3aa: CASSRDNSPLHF; CDR3nt: TGTGCCAGCAGCAGGGATAATTCACCCCTCCACTTT
v_gene: TRBV14; abundance: -; j_gene: TRBJ1-1; len: 15; d_gene: -; CDR3aa: CASSPGRLMNTEAFF; CDR3nt: TGTGCCAGCAGCCCCGGCAGACTTATGAACACTGAAGCTTTCTTT
v_gene: TRBV6-2/TRBV6-3; abundance: once; j_gene: TRBJ1-1; len: 13; d_gene: -; CDR3aa: CASQNGPNTEAFF; CDR3nt: TGTGCCAGCCAGAACGGACCCAACACTGAAGCTTTCTTT
v_gene: TRBV7-9; abundance: many; j_gene: TRBJ2-7; len: 16; d_gene: TRBD2; CDR3aa: CASSTSGGTGLVEQYF; CDR3nt: TGTGCCAGCAGCACTAGCGGGGGGACCGGATTAGTCGAGCAGTACTTC
v_gene: TRBV12-3/TRBV12-4; abundance: many; j_gene: TRBJ1-1; len: 15; d_gene: -; CDR3aa: CASSLAAEQNTEAFF; CDR3nt: TGTGCCAGCAGTTTAGCGGCGGAGCAGAACACTGAAGCTTTCTTT